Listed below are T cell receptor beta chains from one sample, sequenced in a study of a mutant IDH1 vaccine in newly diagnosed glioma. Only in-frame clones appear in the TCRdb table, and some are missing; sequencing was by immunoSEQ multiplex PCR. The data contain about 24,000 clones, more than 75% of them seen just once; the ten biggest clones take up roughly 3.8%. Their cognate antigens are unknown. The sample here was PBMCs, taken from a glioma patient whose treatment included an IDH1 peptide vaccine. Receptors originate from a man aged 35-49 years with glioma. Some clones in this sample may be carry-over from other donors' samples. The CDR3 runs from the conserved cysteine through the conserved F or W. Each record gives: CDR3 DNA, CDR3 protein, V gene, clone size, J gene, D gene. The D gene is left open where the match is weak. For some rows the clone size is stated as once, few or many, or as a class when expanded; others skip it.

DNA: TGTGCCAGCAGCGTGGGACAGGGGGACTATGGCTACACCTTC
CDR3: CASSVGQGDYGYTF
V: TRBV5-6
size: NA
J: TRBJ1-2
D: TRBD1

DNA: TGCGCCAGCAGCTCTCCAGGGGACACTGAAGCTTTCTTT
CDR3: CASSSPGDTEAFF
V: TRBV5-1
size: NA
J: TRBJ1-1
D: NA

DNA: TGCGCCAGCACTCTACGCCTGTCGGGGACTGAAGCTTTCTTT
CDR3: CASTLRLSGTEAFF
V: TRBV5-1
size: NA
J: TRBJ1-1
D: NA

DNA: TGCAGCGTTGAATATGGGACAAACGAGCAGTACTTC
CDR3: CSVEYGTNEQYF
V: TRBV29-1
size: NA
J: TRBJ2-7
D: NA

DNA: TGTGCCAGCAGCCCCGGACAGGGGCGGGGACCAGCTAATGAAAAACTGTTTTTT
CDR3: CASSPGQGRGPANEKLFF
V: TRBV7-9
size: NA
J: TRBJ1-4
D: TRBD1

DNA: TGTGCCAGTAGTATAGGAGAAACAGGGGCAGGCTACACCTTC
CDR3: CASSIGETGAGYTF
V: TRBV19
size: NA
J: TRBJ1-2
D: TRBD1

DNA: TGTGCCAGCAGCCAAATGTTGGGGTTCACAGATACGCAGTATTTT
CDR3: CASSQMLGFTDTQYF
V: TRBV7-2
size: once
J: TRBJ2-3
D: NA

DNA: TGTGCCAGCAGTTACCCCCAGGGGGGGCCGTCGTCCGGGGAGCTGTTTTTT
CDR3: CASSYPQGGPSSGELFF
V: TRBV11-1
size: NA
J: TRBJ2-2
D: NA

DNA: TGTGCCAGCAGTGACAGGGGGCGGAACACTGAAGCTTTCTTT
CDR3: CASSDRGRNTEAFF
V: TRBV2
size: NA
J: TRBJ1-1
D: TRBD1

DNA: TGTGCCAGCAGTTTATCGATCTGGGGGGACCCATCGGGCTACACCTTC
CDR3: CASSLSIWGDPSGYTF
V: TRBV27
size: once
J: TRBJ1-2
D: NA

DNA: TGTGCCAGCCGGGCGAGGACAGGCACAGATACGCAGTATTTT
CDR3: CASRARTGTDTQYF
V: TRBV5-4
size: NA
J: TRBJ2-3
D: NA

DNA: TGTGCCAGCAGCTTATCAGGGGCACCCAATCAGCCCCAGCATTTT
CDR3: CASSLSGAPNQPQHF
V: TRBV7-9
size: few
J: TRBJ1-5
D: NA

DNA: TGTGCCAGCAGGAAGCGGGGGACAGGGAGCTCTGAAGCTTTCTTT
CDR3: CASRKRGTGSSEAFF
V: TRBV6-1
size: NA
J: TRBJ1-1
D: TRBD1

DNA: TGTGCCATCAGGGCAGGGGTCCTCTCTGGGGCCAACGTCCTGACTTTC
CDR3: CAIRAGVLSGANVLTF
V: TRBV7-9
size: NA
J: TRBJ2-6
D: NA

DNA: TGTGCCAGCAGTTACTCGGGGACTTTGGGTGGCTACACCTTC
CDR3: CASSYSGTLGGYTF
V: TRBV6-6
size: NA
J: TRBJ1-2
D: NA

DNA: TGTGCCATATCCCCCTCCACAGGGACCTTATGGGAGACCCAGTACTTC
CDR3: CAISPSTGTLWETQYF
V: TRBV10-3
size: NA
J: TRBJ2-5
D: NA

DNA: TGTGCCAGCAGCTTCATGGGAAGCCCCTACGAGCAGTACTTC
CDR3: CASSFMGSPYEQYF
V: TRBV5-6
size: NA
J: TRBJ2-7
D: NA

DNA: TGTGCCAGCAGCAACATCAACAGGTTGGAAACCTATGGCTACACCTTC
CDR3: CASSNINRLETYGYTF
V: TRBV7-9
size: NA
J: TRBJ1-2
D: NA

DNA: TGTGCCAGCAGCCCCAGTCCGCAAGAGACCCAGTACTTC
CDR3: CASSPSPQETQYF
V: TRBV5-4
size: NA
J: TRBJ2-5
D: NA

DNA: TGCGCCAGCAGCCTGACAGAAGATCAGCCCCAGCATTTT
CDR3: CASSLTEDQPQHF
V: TRBV5-1
size: NA
J: TRBJ1-5
D: NA

DNA: TGTGCCTGGAGTGTACATAACCTCTCGCCGAACACTGAAGCTTTCTTT
CDR3: CAWSVHNLSPNTEAFF
V: TRBV30
size: few
J: TRBJ1-1
D: NA

DNA: TGTGCCAGCTCACCGGGGCCGAACACTGAAGCTTTCTTT
CDR3: CASSPGPNTEAFF
V: TRBV18
size: NA
J: TRBJ1-1
D: NA

DNA: TGTGCCAGCACCCCGCGAAGCGGGGCTACAGATACGCAGTATTTT
CDR3: CASTPRSGATDTQYF
V: TRBV2
size: NA
J: TRBJ2-3
D: TRBD2

DNA: TGTGCCAGCAGCTTTGGCCCGGACAGCAATCAGCCCCAGCATTTT
CDR3: CASSFGPDSNQPQHF
V: TRBV5-4
size: NA
J: TRBJ1-5
D: NA

DNA: TGTGCCAGCAGCCATTCACCGGGACAGGGGGCCTACAATGAGCAGTTCTTC
CDR3: CASSHSPGQGAYNEQFF
V: TRBV4-2
size: once
J: TRBJ2-1
D: TRBD1

DNA: TGTGCCAGCAGCTTGGGTATGGCATTGTATGGCTACACCTTC
CDR3: CASSLGMALYGYTF
V: TRBV5-4
size: NA
J: TRBJ1-2
D: NA

DNA: TGTGCCAGCAGCTCCTCGGGAGTACCGAACACTGAAGCTTTCTTT
CDR3: CASSSSGVPNTEAFF
V: TRBV7-8
size: NA
J: TRBJ1-1
D: NA

DNA: TGTGCCATCAGTGACCCTGGACAGGGGGGCGACGGCTACACCTTC
CDR3: CAISDPGQGGDGYTF
V: TRBV10-3
size: NA
J: TRBJ1-2
D: TRBD1

DNA: TGCGCCAGCAGCTTGGCGGGGGAGGGGATACGTAGCTACGAGCAGTACTTC
CDR3: CASSLAGEGIRSYEQYF
V: TRBV5-1
size: NA
J: TRBJ2-7
D: TRBD2